These 2 T cell receptor beta chains came from one sample sequenced in a study of cytomegalovirus exposure and HLA in healthy donors (dated by TCRdb to about 2017). The receptor library was made with the immunoSEQ multiplex PCR assay. For the multiplex PCR, a mixture combining 60 forward primers for TCR Vbeta segments and 13 reverse primers for TCR Jbeta segments was used. The source is immuneACCESS, and TCRdb retained only in-frame sequences with V and J called. Part of the clones is not carried over; for the studies checked, unresolved V genes explain less than half of this, and the remainder is unexplained. The sample table shows 20,000 or so clones, and about 77% are seen once. The ten top clones hold around 7.4% of the sample. Material for sequencing was PBMCs. The receptors were gathered from a man aged 55 to 70 in good health and CMV-seronegative.

The chain carries TRBV10-1 and TRBJ2-2; TRBD1 matches 9 bases. CDR3 length: 14 amino acids. The V gene's germline CDR1 is WNHNN and CDR2 SYGVQD (reference sequence). CDR3 sequence (DNA): TGCGGGGGGGGGACAGGGCGTGGGACCGGGGAGCTGTTTTTT. Protein product: CGGGTGRGTGELFF.

V and J are TRBV28 and TRBJ2-1; D may be TRBD1 (5 bases). This CDR3 contains 13 residues. Germline CDR1 MDHEN, CDR2 SYDVKM. The V end lost 3 bases, the J end lost 7 bases, and 10 bases lay between the germline ends. In DNA form, the CDR3 reads TGTGCCAGCAGTTTGTTGGGGCGAAATGAGCAGTTCTTC. Translated: CASSLLGRNEQFF.